The 6 T cell receptor beta chains presented below share a single source sample, sequenced in a study of T cells expressing NK-cell markers. TCRdb reprocessed the 5' RACE reads, with one entry per CDR3 protein and no DNA. In total, the table holds about 170,000 distinct CDR3 sequences. The sequencing input was blood T cells: a sorted CD56 or NKG2C T cell subset, CD4+ or CD8+ T cells, or bulk PBMC T cells (not recorded which). These receptors came from a man aged 18 to 69 in good health.

The CDR3 region is CAGPPGTAKNIQYF. V is TRBV2 and J is TRBJ2-4; TCRdb picks TRBD1, but there is no DNA to check that call. The CDR3 sequence is 14 residues long. Germline-derived CDR1 and CDR2 are SNHLY and FYNNEI.

CDR3 residues: CASSRSMGDYGYTF. V is TRBV3-1 and J is TRBJ1-2. Germline V gene sequence: CDR1 LGHDT, CDR2 YNNKEL (reference sequence). The CDR3 is 14 amino acids.

The V and J genes are TRBV29-1 and TRBJ2-7; the D call of TRBD2 rests on TCRdb alone, since no DNA is present to check it. CDR1 is SQVTM, CDR2 ANQGSEA, per germline. The CDR3 covers 17 residues. The CDR3 here is CSVAGLWRGVDSYEQYF.

This sequence joins TRBV27 and TRBJ2-4. The V gene's germline CDR1 is MNHEY and CDR2 SMNVEV (reference sequence). The CDR3 extends over 13 amino acids. The CDR3 is CASSLGSGNIQYF.

The chain has TRBV2 and TRBJ2-3; the TRBD1 assignment by TCRdb is unverifiable without DNA. Per the germline V gene, CDR1 is SNHLY and CDR2 is FYNNEI. The CDR3 extends over 14 amino acids. CDR3 sequence reads: CASAEASGTNTQYF.

The CDR3 region is CASSYSRGQGFTDTQYF. The genes are TRBV6-2 or TRBV6-3 and TRBJ2-3; TCRdb's assignment of TRBD1 cannot be checked, as there is no DNA. There are 17 residues in the CDR3. CDR1 MNHEY and CDR2 SVGEGT come from the germline V gene.